This entry is about one T cell receptor (beta chain). The sample belongs to a study of blood T cell repertoires in COVID-19. On the study more broadly: Samples of COVID-19 (acute and convalescent) were obtained from the United States, Italy and Spain. T cells, B-cell-depleted T cells, or PBMCs supplied cDNA or gDNA.

The authors' processing: Amplification of reference gene primers was used by the study to estimate nucleated cell counts. The data were produced by immunoSEQ multiplex PCR, yet TCRdb's version contains in-frame clones alone and is incomplete. That table is the source of V, J and clone size, and D and trimming were worked out from the DNA. The data hold under 200,000 clones, with roughly 91% observed a single time. This clonotype originated in a middle-aged man with active or convalescent COVID-19. The source material was peripheral blood.

Here the CDR3 DNA reads TGTGCCAGCAGCTTAGCTGAGAGCGTTGCGCAGTATTTT. It is translated as CASSLAESVAQYF. The chain joins TRBV11-1 to TRBJ2-3, with no clear D. Germline lookup yields CDR1 SGHAT and CDR2 FQDESV (reference sequence). The germline V and J ends were trimmed by 0 bases and 10 bases, with 11 bases remaining between them. This CDR3 has 13 residues.